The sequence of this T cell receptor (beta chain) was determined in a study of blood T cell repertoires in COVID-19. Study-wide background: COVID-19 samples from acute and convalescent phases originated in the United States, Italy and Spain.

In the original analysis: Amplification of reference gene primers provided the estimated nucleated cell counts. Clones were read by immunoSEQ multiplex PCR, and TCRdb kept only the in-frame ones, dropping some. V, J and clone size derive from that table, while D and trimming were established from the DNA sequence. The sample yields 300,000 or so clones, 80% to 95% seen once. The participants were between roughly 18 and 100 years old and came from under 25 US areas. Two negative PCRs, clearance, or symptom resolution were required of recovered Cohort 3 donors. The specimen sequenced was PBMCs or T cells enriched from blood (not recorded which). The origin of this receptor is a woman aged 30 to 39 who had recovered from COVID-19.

The CDR3 DNA sequence: TGTGCCAGCAGTTCCCGGACAGGGGGCGCAGATACGCAGTATTTT. This codes for CASSSRTGGADTQYF. The V gene is TRBV27, the J gene TRBJ2-3; 11 bases line up with TRBD1. Trimming removed 4 bases from V and 4 bases from J; junction bases left unmatched: 4. Germline V CDR1 and CDR2: MNHEY, SMNVEV (reference sequence). CDR3 size: 15 residues.